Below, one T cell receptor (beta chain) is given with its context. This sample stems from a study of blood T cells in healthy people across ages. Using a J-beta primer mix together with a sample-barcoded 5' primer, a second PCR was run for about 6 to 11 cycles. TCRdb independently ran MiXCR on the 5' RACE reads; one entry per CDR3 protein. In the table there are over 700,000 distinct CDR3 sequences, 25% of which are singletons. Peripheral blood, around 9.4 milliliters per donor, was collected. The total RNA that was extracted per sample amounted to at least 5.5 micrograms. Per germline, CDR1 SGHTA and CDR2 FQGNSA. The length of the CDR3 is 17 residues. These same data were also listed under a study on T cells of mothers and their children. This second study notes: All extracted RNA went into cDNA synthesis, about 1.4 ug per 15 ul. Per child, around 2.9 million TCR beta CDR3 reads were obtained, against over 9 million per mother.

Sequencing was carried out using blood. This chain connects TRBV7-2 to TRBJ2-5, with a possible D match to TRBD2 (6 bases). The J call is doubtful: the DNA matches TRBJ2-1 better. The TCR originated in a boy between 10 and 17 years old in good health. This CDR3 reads CASSLRVRGSWDNEQFF. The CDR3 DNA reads TGTGCCAGCAGCTTGAGGGTCCGGGGGTCATGGGACAATGAGCAGTTCTTC.